This TCR beta chain was documented in a study of Ad26.COV2.S vaccination and SARS-CoV-2 variants (dated by TCRdb to the early 2020s). About the full investigation: Vaccine-arm donors were drawn from COV1001, a multicentre, randomized, double-blind, placebo-controlled phase I-IIa trial of Ad26.COV2.S in healthy adults. Ad26.COV2.S was administered intramuscularly at a dose of 5x10^10 or 1x10^11 viral particles, either as one shot or as two shots given 56 days apart. TCRbeta repertoire sequencing served as the tool for gauging how specific and how broad the SARS-CoV-2-reactive T cell receptors were following Ad26.COV2.S vaccination. The TCR-sequenced set comprised around 30 samples: some 20 Ad26.COV2.S vaccine recipients, 5 placebo recipients and 8 SARS-CoV-2 convalescent individuals. Trial participants were randomized into five groups of five: low-dose or high-dose Ad26.COV2.S given once or twice, or placebo on both occasions. Blinding of investigators to trial group allocation was maintained during experiments and outcome assessment. What the work shows at the level of the full study, not this receptor alone: Vaccine and placebo recipients had similar non-spike TCR breadth, a finding consistent with the vaccine containing only spike. After vaccination, spike-specific CD8+ and CD4+ T cell responses were reported to show substantial breadth. According to the authors, total T cell responses may have been underestimated by the TCR breadth and depth analyses. Spike-specific TCR breadth was higher in Ad26.COV2.S recipients than in placebo recipients (P = 0.0014). Comparing responses between vaccine doses or regimens was not something the study was powered to do.

Details on this clone: Its antigen is still unknown. Base qualities are missing; no much larger clone stands one base away.

The junction carries 10 bases between V and J, which are trimmed by 1 base and 7 bases respectively. CDR1 and CDR2 are drawn from the germline V gene: KGHDR, SFDVKD. The CDR3 runs 14 residues from the cysteine to the phenylalanine. The kept DNA is CDR3 alone, 42 bases in frame from the first base. The immunoSEQ Assay was the method used to sequence TCRbeta CDR3 regions. After extraction, genomic DNA underwent amplification by bias-controlled multiplex PCR, followed by high-throughput sequencing. Per the source publication's procedure: To quantify the absolute abundance of every unique TCRbeta CDR3 region, sequences were collapsed and filtered. T cell fraction was estimated by normalization of TCRbeta template counts to usable DNA, with usable DNA being measured through amplification of reference genes present in all nucleated cells. Repertoire TCRs were annotated as SARS-CoV-2-specific by exact matching of V gene, CDR3 amino acid sequence and J gene to a known reactive TCR set. MIRA supplied the reference SARS-CoV-2 TCR set, which was filtered for enrichment in COVID-19-positive ImmuneCODE repertoires so that public or cross-reactive TCRs were removed. Using the MIRA antigens, annotated TCRs were further analysed by specific ORF or by position within an ORF. Breadth was defined as annotated unique rearrangements over total unique productive rearrangements; depth was the summed frequency of those rearrangements. Two-sided Wilcoxon rank-sum tests were used to compare TCR breadth between groups. Held by TCRdb, this immuneACCESS table contains in-frame sequences only and omits some clones. Under half of the omission traces to an unresolved V gene where checked; the cause of the rest is unknown. V, J and clone size are those of that table, while D and trimming were read from the DNA. Within this sample are 400,000 to 500,000 clones, with 70% to 90% of them counted one time only. Clones ranked in the top ten supply 3.6% of the sample.

In light of the paper, this sample's treatment or condition label describes: over 15 received Ad26.COV2.S at low or high dose, single or two shots; about 5 received placebo; per-sample allocation not given. Repertoires of vaccine and placebo recipients were sequenced from samples taken on day 63 after the first injection. In Cohort 1b, roughly 26 adults aged 18-55 years were enrolled at a single site in Boston, USA, between 29 July and 7 August 2020. As a vaccine, Ad26.COV2.S was a replication-incompetent adenovirus type 26 vector that expressed a prefusion-stabilized SARS-CoV-2 spike protein derived from the original Wuhan strain.

The starting material was peripheral blood, obtained in a trial of Ad26.COV2.S vaccine versus placebo. The chain joins TRBV24-1 to TRBJ1-5, with the D gene call left open. This sequence was found in a person between 18 and 59 years old who received the Ad26.COV2.S COVID-19 vaccine or a placebo. The DNA sequence is given as TGTGCCACCAGTGATTTCGCCCACGTCCAGCCCCAGCATTTT. It translates as CATSDFAHVQPQHF.